The rows below give T cell receptor beta chains drawn from one sample of a study of shared clonotypes between healthy human individuals. Some clones are missing from TCRdb's copy, which holds only in-frame ones; the method was immunoSEQ multiplex PCR. The top ten clones hold 0.095% to 0.12% of a sample with approximately 650,000 clones, roughly 95% of them seen once. Sequencing used naive CD8+ T cells sorted from blood. Receptor source: a woman aged 25-40 years in good health. The CDR3 runs from the conserved cysteine through the conserved F or W. The order of the fields is clone size, V gene, J gene, D gene, CDR3 DNA, CDR3 protein. The D gene is left open where the match is weak. Only part of the rows carry a size: once, few, many, or a class if the clone is expanded.

abundance: -; v_gene: TRBV13; j_gene: TRBJ2-3; d_gene: TRBD2; CDR3nt: TGTGCCAGCAGCCAAAGGACTAGTAGGGACACAGATACGCAGTATTTT; CDR3aa: CASSQRTSRDTDTQYF
abundance: -; v_gene: TRBV5-4; j_gene: TRBJ2-7; d_gene: TRBD1; CDR3nt: TGTGCCAGCAGCGCGCGGACAGGGGGATCCTACGAGCAGTACTTC; CDR3aa: CASSARTGGSYEQYF
abundance: -; v_gene: TRBV9; j_gene: TRBJ1-2; d_gene: -; CDR3nt: TGTGCCAGCAGCCCCCGGGAATACCCCCTCTATGGCTACACCTTC; CDR3aa: CASSPREYPLYGYTF
abundance: -; v_gene: TRBV7-8; j_gene: TRBJ2-1; d_gene: -; CDR3nt: TGTGCCAGCAGCTTAGCGCTCGGACCCAGAGGCAATGAGCAGTTCTTC; CDR3aa: CASSLALGPRGNEQFF
abundance: -; v_gene: TRBV29-1; j_gene: TRBJ2-2; d_gene: -; CDR3nt: TGCAGCGTTGACGGTAGCGGAGCGAACACCGGGGAGCTGTTTTTT; CDR3aa: CSVDGSGANTGELFF
abundance: -; v_gene: TRBV5-4; j_gene: TRBJ2-5; d_gene: TRBD2; CDR3nt: TGTGCCAGCAGCTTGGTTGGGGGGGACGGGGAGACCCAGTACTTC; CDR3aa: CASSLVGGDGETQYF
abundance: -; v_gene: TRBV27; j_gene: TRBJ2-7; d_gene: -; CDR3nt: TGTGCCAGCAGTTCCTACAGGATTTCCTACGAGCAGTACTTC; CDR3aa: CASSSYRISYEQYF
abundance: -; v_gene: TRBV7-9; j_gene: TRBJ2-2; d_gene: TRBD1; CDR3nt: TGTGCCAGCAGCTTCGGCAGGGGGTATAGCGGGGAGCTGTTTTTT; CDR3aa: CASSFGRGYSGELFF
abundance: -; v_gene: TRBV27; j_gene: TRBJ2-7; d_gene: -; CDR3nt: TGTGCCAGCAGTTTATCCTTAGGGGCGCGACAGGACGAGCAGTACTTC; CDR3aa: CASSLSLGARQDEQYF
abundance: -; v_gene: TRBV2; j_gene: TRBJ2-2; d_gene: -; CDR3nt: TGTGCCAGCAGTGAGTCCGGGGAGCTGTTTTTT; CDR3aa: CASSESGELFF
abundance: once; v_gene: TRBV28; j_gene: TRBJ2-7; d_gene: TRBD1; CDR3nt: TGTGCCAGCAGTTTTTCTCCTTCCGACAGGGGGACCTACGAGCAGTACTTC; CDR3aa: CASSFSPSDRGTYEQYF
abundance: -; v_gene: TRBV25-1; j_gene: TRBJ1-6; d_gene: -; CDR3nt: TGTGCCAGCAACCCGGACATTGGGTCACCCCTCCACTTT; CDR3aa: CASNPDIGSPLHF
abundance: -; v_gene: TRBV25-1; j_gene: TRBJ2-5; d_gene: -; CDR3nt: TGTGCCAGCAGTGAATGGTTGGAGGAGATCCAAGAGACCCAGTACTTC; CDR3aa: CASSEWLEEIQETQYF
abundance: -; v_gene: TRBV7-8; j_gene: TRBJ1-3; d_gene: TRBD1; CDR3nt: TGTGCCAGCAGCCGAGACAGGGTCGCCGGAAACACCATATATTTT; CDR3aa: CASSRDRVAGNTIYF
abundance: -; v_gene: TRBV27; j_gene: TRBJ1-3; d_gene: TRBD1; CDR3nt: TGTGCCAGCAGTTACAGGGGGTTCTCTGGAAACACCATATATTTT; CDR3aa: CASSYRGFSGNTIYF
abundance: -; v_gene: TRBV4-1; j_gene: TRBJ2-2; d_gene: TRBD2; CDR3nt: TGCGCCAGCAGCCAAGAACTAGCGGGAAACACCGGGGAGCTGTTTTTT; CDR3aa: CASSQELAGNTGELFF
abundance: -; v_gene: TRBV11-2; j_gene: TRBJ2-1; d_gene: TRBD1; CDR3nt: TGTGCCAGCAGCCCCGGACAGGGAGGTCACAATGAGCAGTTCTTC; CDR3aa: CASSPGQGGHNEQFF
abundance: -; v_gene: TRBV15; j_gene: TRBJ2-3; d_gene: -; CDR3nt: TGTGCCACCCGTGGCTTGGGCACAGATACGCAGTATTTT; CDR3aa: CATRGLGTDTQYF
abundance: -; v_gene: TRBV28; j_gene: TRBJ2-5; d_gene: TRBD2; CDR3nt: TGTGCCAGCAGTTTATTGGTAGCGGGGGAACAAGAGACCCAGTACTTC; CDR3aa: CASSLLVAGEQETQYF
abundance: once; v_gene: TRBV27; j_gene: TRBJ1-5; d_gene: TRBD1; CDR3nt: TGTGCCAGCAGCTACAGGGGGAATTGGGGCAATCAGCCCCAGCATTTT; CDR3aa: CASSYRGNWGNQPQHF
abundance: -; v_gene: TRBV5-6; j_gene: TRBJ2-4; d_gene: TRBD2; CDR3nt: TGTGCCAGCAGCTTGCTTGGCGGGAGGGCCGATGACATTCAGTACTTC; CDR3aa: CASSLLGGRADDIQYF
abundance: -; v_gene: TRBV5-1; j_gene: TRBJ2-7; d_gene: TRBD2; CDR3nt: TGCGCCAGCAGCTTGGTGGCTAGCGGGCCGGGGTCCTACGAGCAGTACTTC; CDR3aa: CASSLVASGPGSYEQYF
abundance: -; v_gene: TRBV15; j_gene: TRBJ1-5; d_gene: TRBD1; CDR3nt: TGTGCCACCAGCAGGGCTGGGACAGCCAATCAGCCCCAGCATTTT; CDR3aa: CATSRAGTANQPQHF
abundance: once; v_gene: TRBV5-6; j_gene: TRBJ2-1; d_gene: TRBD1; CDR3nt: TGTGCCAGCAGCTTCGGACTCGGGGGACAGGGTTATGTCAATGAGCAGTTCTTC; CDR3aa: CASSFGLGGQGYVNEQFF
abundance: -; v_gene: TRBV10-3; j_gene: TRBJ1-2; d_gene: TRBD1; CDR3nt: TGTGCCATCTGGCCGGGACAGAGAAACTATGGCTACACCTTC; CDR3aa: CAIWPGQRNYGYTF
abundance: -; v_gene: TRBV5-8; j_gene: TRBJ1-1; d_gene: -; CDR3nt: TGTGCCAGCAGCTTGGCCGTTGACACTGAAGCTTTCTTT; CDR3aa: CASSLAVDTEAFF
abundance: -; v_gene: TRBV28; j_gene: TRBJ2-7; d_gene: TRBD2; CDR3nt: TGTGCCAGCAGTTTAACCGGGAGGGGCGAGCAGTACTTC; CDR3aa: CASSLTGRGEQYF
abundance: -; v_gene: TRBV7-9; j_gene: TRBJ2-1; d_gene: TRBD2; CDR3nt: TGTGCCAGCAGCTACTTAGCGGGAGGGCCGGGTGAGCAGTTCTTC; CDR3aa: CASSYLAGGPGEQFF
abundance: once; v_gene: TRBV27; j_gene: TRBJ1-3; d_gene: -; CDR3nt: TGTGCCAGCAAGGTCGTGGGGGACTCTGGAAACACCATATATTTT; CDR3aa: CASKVVGDSGNTIYF
abundance: -; v_gene: TRBV2; j_gene: TRBJ2-3; d_gene: TRBD2; CDR3nt: TGTGCCAGCACCATAGCGGGAGGGACAGATACGCAGTATTTT; CDR3aa: CASTIAGGTDTQYF
abundance: -; v_gene: TRBV27; j_gene: TRBJ2-3; d_gene: TRBD2; CDR3nt: TGTGCCAGCAGTCCGGGACTAGCGCTCACAGATACGCAGTATTTT; CDR3aa: CASSPGLALTDTQYF
abundance: -; v_gene: TRBV28; j_gene: TRBJ2-7; d_gene: -; CDR3nt: TGTGCCAGCAGTTTGGCCTATAACTCCTACGAGCAGTACTTC; CDR3aa: CASSLAYNSYEQYF
abundance: once; v_gene: TRBV9; j_gene: TRBJ2-1; d_gene: -; CDR3nt: TGTGCCAGCAGCCCACCTCTACCGAAGGGACACAATGAGCAGTTCTTC; CDR3aa: CASSPPLPKGHNEQFF
abundance: -; v_gene: TRBV5-5; j_gene: TRBJ2-7; d_gene: -; CDR3nt: TGTGCCAGCAGCGCAGCCTCAGGGACACCCTACGAGCAGTACTTC; CDR3aa: CASSAASGTPYEQYF
abundance: -; v_gene: TRBV7-6; j_gene: TRBJ1-2; d_gene: -; CDR3nt: TGTGCCAGCAGCCCGTCCCGGGACACGGTAATCTATGGCTACACCTTC; CDR3aa: CASSPSRDTVIYGYTF
abundance: -; v_gene: TRBV5-6; j_gene: TRBJ2-2; d_gene: -; CDR3nt: TGTGCCAGCAGCTTGACGCGTACCGGGGAGCTGTTTTTT; CDR3aa: CASSLTRTGELFF
abundance: -; v_gene: TRBV7-7; j_gene: TRBJ2-7; d_gene: -; CDR3nt: TGTGCCAGCAGCGCCGGGACGCTCTACGAGCAGTACTTC; CDR3aa: CASSAGTLYEQYF
abundance: -; v_gene: TRBV28; j_gene: TRBJ2-7; d_gene: -; CDR3nt: TGTGCCAGCAGTTTAAAGAGACCCGGACCCTTC; CDR3aa: CASSLKRPGPF
abundance: -; v_gene: TRBV7-9; j_gene: TRBJ2-5; d_gene: -; CDR3nt: TGTGCCAGCAGCGGCCCGGACAGCCCGCTCAGTAGGACCCAGTACTTC; CDR3aa: CASSGPDSPLSRTQYF
abundance: -; v_gene: TRBV19; j_gene: TRBJ1-1; d_gene: TRBD1; CDR3nt: TGTGCCAGTAGTATAACAGGGGGCAATGAAGCTTTCTTT; CDR3aa: CASSITGGNEAFF